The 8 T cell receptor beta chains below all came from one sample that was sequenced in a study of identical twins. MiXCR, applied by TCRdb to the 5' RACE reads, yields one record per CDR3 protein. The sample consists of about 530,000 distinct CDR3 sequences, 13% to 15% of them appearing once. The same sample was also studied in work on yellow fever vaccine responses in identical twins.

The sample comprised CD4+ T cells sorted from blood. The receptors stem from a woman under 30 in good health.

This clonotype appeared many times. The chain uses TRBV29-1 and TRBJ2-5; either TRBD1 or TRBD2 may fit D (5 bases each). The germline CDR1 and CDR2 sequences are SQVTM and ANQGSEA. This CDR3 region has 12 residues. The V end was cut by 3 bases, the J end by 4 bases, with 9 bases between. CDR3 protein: CSVEDGGETQYF. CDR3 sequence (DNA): TGCAGCGTTGAGGATGGGGGAGAGACCCAGTACTTC.

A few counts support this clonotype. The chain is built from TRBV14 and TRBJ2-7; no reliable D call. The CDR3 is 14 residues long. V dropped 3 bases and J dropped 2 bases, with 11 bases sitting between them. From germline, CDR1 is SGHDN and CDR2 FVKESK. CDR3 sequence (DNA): TGTGCCAGCAGCCACATTCCGCTAGCCTACGAGCAGTACTTC. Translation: CASSHIPLAYEQYF. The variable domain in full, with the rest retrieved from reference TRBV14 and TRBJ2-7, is EAGVTQFPSHSVIEKGQTVTLRCDPISGHDNLYWYRRVMGKEIKFLLHFVKESKQDESGMPNNRFLAERTGGTYSTLKVQPAELEDSGVYFCASSHIPLAYEQYFGPGTRLTVT.

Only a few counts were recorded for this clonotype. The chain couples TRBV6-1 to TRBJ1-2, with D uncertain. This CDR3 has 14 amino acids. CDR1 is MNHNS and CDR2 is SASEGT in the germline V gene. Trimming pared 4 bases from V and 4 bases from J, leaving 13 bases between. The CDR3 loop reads CASSVSGSFYGYTF. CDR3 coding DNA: TGTGCCAGCAGTGTGTCGGGGTCATTCTATGGCTACACCTTC.

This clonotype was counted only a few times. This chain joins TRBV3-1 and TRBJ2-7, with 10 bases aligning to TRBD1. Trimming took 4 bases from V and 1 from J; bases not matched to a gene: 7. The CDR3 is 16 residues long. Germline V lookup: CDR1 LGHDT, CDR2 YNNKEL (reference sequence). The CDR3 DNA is TGTGCCAGCAGCCGCGCCGGGACAGGGGTTTCCTACGAGCAGTACTTC. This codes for CASSRAGTGVSYEQYF.

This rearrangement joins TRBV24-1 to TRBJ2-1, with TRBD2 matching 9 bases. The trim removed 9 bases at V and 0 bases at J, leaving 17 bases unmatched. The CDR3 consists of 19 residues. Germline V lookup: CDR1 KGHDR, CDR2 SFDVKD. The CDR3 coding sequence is TGTGCCACCGGAGGGCGGGAGGGGGCTCTATTCAGCTCCTACAATGAGCAGTTCTTC. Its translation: CATGGREGALFSSYNEQFF.

The CDR3 DNA is TGTGCCAGTAGTATTGAGTCGAGCTACGAGCAGTACTTC. Translation: CASSIESSYEQYF. This chain joins TRBV19 and TRBJ2-7, with D hard to call. The V and J ends lost 3 bases and 3 bases respectively, with 9 bases between them. Looked up from germline, CDR1 is LNHDA and CDR2 is SQIVND (reference sequence). CDR3 length: 13 residues.

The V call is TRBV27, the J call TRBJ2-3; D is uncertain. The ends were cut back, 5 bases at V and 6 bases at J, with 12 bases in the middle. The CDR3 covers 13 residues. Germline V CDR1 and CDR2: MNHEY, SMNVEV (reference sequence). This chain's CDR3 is CASSLRPWDTQYF. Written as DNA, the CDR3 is TGTGCCAGCAGTCTCCGACCCTGGGATACGCAGTATTTT.

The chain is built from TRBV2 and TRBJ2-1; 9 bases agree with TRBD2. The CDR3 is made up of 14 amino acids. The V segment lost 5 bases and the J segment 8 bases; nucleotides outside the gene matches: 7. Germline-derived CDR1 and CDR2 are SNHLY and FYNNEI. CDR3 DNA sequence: TGTGCCAGCAGTATTCTAGCGGGATTGGATGAGCAGTTCTTC. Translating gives CASSILAGLDEQFF.